This TCR beta chain emerged from a study of OX40 agonist ivuxolimab in advanced cancers. About the research overall: Ivuxolimab, an agonist antibody against OX40 (CD134), was given to patients. Study conclusions and caveats: No determination was made of the antigen specificity of the expanded peripheral T cells.

Sequencing was performed with immunoSEQ multiplex PCR; in TCRdb, only in-frame clones are kept and a portion is missing. The data contain tens of thousands of clones, 75% to 90% of them singletons. Researchers took blood at baseline, on cycle 4 day 1, and on cycle 7 day 1. The CDR3 extends over 12 amino acids. V was trimmed by 7 bases and J by 4 bases, leaving 10 bases between them. As concerns this clone: What it recognizes is unknown.

The chain recombines TRBV23-1 with TRBJ1-2, with D possibly TRBD1 on 5 matching bases. TRBV23-1 is given ORF status, its function remaining uncertain. The material sequenced was CD4+ or CD8+ T cells sorted from blood, taken in a trial of the OX40 agonist ivuxolimab. The receptor's source is an adult with an advanced solid tumor such as melanoma, head and neck, liver or kidney cancer. The CDR3 here is CASNGGSYGYTF. CDR3 sequence (DNA): TGCGCCAGCAACGGGGGGAGCTATGGCTACACCTTC.